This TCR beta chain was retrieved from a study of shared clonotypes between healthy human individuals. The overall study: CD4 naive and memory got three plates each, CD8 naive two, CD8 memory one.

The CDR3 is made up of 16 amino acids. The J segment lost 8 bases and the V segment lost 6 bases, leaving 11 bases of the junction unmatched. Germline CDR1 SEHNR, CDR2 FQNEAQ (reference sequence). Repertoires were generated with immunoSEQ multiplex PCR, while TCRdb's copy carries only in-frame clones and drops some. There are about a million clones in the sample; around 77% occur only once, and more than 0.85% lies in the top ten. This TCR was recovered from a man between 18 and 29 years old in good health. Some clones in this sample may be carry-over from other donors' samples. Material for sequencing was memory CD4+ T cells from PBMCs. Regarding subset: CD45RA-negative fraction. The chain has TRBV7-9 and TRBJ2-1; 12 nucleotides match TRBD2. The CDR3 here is CASSTGTSGRRDEQFF. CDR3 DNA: TGTGCCAGCAGTACGGGAACTAGCGGGAGGCGGGATGAGCAGTTCTTC.